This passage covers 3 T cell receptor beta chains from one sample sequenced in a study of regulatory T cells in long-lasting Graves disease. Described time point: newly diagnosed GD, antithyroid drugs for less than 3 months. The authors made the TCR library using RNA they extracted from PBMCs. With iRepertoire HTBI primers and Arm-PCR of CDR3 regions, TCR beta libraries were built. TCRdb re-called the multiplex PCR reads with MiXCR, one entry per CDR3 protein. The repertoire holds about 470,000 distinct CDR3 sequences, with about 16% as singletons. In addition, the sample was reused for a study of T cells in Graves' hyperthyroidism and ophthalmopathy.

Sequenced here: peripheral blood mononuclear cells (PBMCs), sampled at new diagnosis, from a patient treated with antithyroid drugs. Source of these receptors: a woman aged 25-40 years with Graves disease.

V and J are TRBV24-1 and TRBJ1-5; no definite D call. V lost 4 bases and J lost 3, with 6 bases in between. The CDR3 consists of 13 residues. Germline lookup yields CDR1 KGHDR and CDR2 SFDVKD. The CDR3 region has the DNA TGTGCCACCAGTGAGTCGGACAATCAGCCCCAGCATTTT. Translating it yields CATSESDNQPQHF.

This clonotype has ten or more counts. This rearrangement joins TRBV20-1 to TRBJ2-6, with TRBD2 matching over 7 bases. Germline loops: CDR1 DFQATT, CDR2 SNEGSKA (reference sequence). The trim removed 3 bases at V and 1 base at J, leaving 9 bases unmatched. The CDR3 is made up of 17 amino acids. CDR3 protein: CSASSAGELSGANVLTF. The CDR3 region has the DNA TGCAGTGCTAGTTCGGCGGGAGAGCTATCTGGGGCCAACGTCCTGACTTTC.

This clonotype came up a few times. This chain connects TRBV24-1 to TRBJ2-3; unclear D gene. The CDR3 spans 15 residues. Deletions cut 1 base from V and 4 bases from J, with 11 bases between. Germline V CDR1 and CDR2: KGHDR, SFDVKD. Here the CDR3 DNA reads TGTGCCACCAGTGATTTCGTGGCTGGATCAGATACGCAGTATTTT. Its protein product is CATSDFVAGSDTQYF.